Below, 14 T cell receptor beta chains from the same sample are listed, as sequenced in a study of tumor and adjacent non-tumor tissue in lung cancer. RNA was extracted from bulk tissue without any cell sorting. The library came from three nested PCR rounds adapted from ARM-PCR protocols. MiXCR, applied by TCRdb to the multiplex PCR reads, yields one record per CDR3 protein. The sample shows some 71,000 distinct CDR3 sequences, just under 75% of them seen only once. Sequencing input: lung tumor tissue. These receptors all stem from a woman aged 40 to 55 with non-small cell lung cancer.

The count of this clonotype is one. This chain's CDR3 is CVSRKYQDGYTF. The CDR3 bases are TGTGTCAGTAGGAAGTACCAGGATGGCTACACCTTC. The J gene is TRBJ1-2, the V gene TRBV12-3 or TRBV12-4; D gene unclear. This CDR3 region has 12 residues.

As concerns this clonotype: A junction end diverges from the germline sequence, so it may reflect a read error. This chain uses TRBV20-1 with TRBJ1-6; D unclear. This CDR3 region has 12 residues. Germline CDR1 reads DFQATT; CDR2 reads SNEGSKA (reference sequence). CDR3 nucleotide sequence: TGCAGTGCTACAGTCGGTAATTCACTCCTCCACTTT. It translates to CSATVGNSLLHF.

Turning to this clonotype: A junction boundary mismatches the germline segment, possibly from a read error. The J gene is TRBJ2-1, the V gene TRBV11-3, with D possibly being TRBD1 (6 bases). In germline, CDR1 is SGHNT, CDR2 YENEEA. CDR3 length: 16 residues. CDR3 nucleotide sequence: TGTGCCAACAGCGATCCGGGACAAGCGGCCAACAATGAGCAATTCTTC. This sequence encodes CANSDPGQAANNEQFF.

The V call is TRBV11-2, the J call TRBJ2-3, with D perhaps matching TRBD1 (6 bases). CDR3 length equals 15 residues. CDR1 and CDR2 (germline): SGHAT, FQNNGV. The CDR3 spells CVNSSGTWAQDTQYF. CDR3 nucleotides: TGTGTCAACAGTTCCGGGACATGGGCGCAAGATACGCAGTATTTT.

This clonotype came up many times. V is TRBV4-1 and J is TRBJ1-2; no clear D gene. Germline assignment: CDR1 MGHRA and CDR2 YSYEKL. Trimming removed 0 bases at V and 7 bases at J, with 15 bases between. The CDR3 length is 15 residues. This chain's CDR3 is CASSQEGHPTLGYTF. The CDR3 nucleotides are TGCGCCAGCAGCCAAGAGGGCCACCCAACGCTTGGCTACACCTTC.

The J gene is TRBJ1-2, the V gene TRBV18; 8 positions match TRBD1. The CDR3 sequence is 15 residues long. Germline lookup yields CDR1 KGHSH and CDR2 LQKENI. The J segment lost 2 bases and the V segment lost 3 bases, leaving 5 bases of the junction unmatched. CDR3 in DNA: TGTGCCAGCTCACCCGGGACAGGTTTAAACTATGGCTACACCTTC. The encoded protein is CASSPGTGLNYGYTF.

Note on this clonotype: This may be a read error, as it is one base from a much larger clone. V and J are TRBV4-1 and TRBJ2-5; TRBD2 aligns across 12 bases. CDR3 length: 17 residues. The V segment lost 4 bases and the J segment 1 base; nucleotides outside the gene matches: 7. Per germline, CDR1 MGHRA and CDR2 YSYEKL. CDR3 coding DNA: TGCGCCAGCAGCCGCAGACTAGCGGGGGTGGCCCAAGAGACCCAGTACTTC. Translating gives CASSRRLAGVAQETQYF.

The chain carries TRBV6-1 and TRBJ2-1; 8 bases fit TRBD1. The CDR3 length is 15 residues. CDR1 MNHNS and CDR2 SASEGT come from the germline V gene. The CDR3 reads CASSAEQGESDEQFF. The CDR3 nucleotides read TGTGCAAGTAGTGCTGAACAGGGGGAGAGCGATGAGCAGTTCTTC.

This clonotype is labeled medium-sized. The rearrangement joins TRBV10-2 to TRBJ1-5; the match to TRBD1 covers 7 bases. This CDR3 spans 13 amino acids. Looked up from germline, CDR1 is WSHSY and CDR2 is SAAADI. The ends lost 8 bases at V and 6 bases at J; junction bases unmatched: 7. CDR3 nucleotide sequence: TGCGCCAGCGGAGGGGGCGTCGGTCAGCCCCAGCATTTT. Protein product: CASGGGVGQPQHF.

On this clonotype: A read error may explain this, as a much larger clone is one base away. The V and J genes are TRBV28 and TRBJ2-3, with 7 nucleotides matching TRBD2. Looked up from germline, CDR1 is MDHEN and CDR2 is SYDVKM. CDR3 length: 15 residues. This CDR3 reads CASRQAGLSTDRQYF. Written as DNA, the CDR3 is TGTGCCAGCAGACAAGCGGGGCTAAGCACAGATAGGCAGTATTTT.

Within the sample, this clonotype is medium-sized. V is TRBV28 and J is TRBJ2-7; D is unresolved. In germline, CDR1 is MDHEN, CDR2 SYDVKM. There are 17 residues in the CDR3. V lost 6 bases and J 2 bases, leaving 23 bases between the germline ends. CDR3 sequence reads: CASRGLRYSLSTYEQYF. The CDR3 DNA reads TGTGCCAGCAGGGGCCTTCGATACTCCCTATCTACCTACGAGCAGTACTTC.

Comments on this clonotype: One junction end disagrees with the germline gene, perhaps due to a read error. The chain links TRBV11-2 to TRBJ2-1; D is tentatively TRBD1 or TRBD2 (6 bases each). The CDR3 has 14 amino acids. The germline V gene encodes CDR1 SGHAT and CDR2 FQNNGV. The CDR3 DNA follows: TGTGCCAGGAGCTCAGAGGGGGGATACAATGAGCAATTCTTC. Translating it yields CARSSEGGYNEQFF.

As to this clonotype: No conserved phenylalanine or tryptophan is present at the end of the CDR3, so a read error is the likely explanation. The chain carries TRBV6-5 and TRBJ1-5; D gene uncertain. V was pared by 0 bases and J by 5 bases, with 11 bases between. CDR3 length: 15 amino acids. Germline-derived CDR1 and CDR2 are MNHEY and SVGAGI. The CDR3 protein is CASSYSIGNDQPQHY. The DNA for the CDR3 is TGTGCCAGCAGTTACTCGATAGGGAATGATCAGCCCCAGCATTAT.

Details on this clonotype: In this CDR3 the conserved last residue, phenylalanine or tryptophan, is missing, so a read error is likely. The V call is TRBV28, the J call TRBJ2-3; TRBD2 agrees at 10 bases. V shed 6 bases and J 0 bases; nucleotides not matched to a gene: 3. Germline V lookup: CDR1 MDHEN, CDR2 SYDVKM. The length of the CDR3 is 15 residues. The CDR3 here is CASRASGGSTDTQYL. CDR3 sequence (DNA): TGTGCCAGCAGAGCTAGCGGGGGTAGCACAGATACGCAGTATCTT.